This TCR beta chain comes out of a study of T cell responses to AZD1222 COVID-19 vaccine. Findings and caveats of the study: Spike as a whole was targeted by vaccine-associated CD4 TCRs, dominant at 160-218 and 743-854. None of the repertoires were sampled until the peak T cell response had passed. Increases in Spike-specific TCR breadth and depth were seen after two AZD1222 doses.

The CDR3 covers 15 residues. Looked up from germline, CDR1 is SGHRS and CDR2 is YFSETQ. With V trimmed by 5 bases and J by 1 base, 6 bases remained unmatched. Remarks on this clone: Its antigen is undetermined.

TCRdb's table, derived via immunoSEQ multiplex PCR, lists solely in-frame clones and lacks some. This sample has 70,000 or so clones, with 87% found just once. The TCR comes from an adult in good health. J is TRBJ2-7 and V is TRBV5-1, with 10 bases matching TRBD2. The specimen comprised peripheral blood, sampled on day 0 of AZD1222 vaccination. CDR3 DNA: TGCGCCAGCAGAGTAGCGGGGGGTTCTTCCTACGAGCAGTACTTC. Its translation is CASRVAGGSSYEQYF.